The 18 T cell receptor beta chains given below trace back to one sample, sequenced in a study of cytomegalovirus exposure and HLA in healthy donors. Both 60 Vbeta primers and 13 Jbeta primers went into the PCR. Sequenced by immunoSEQ multiplex PCR; TCRdb stores in-frame clones only, minus some. The sample has some 130,000 clones, around 77% seen once. Sequencing was performed on PBMCs. Every receptor here comes from a young man in good health.

The chain is built from TRBV6-5 and TRBJ1-2; D is unresolved. Germline CDR1 reads MNHEY; CDR2 reads SVGAGI. This CDR3 region has 16 residues. V lost 0 bases and J lost 4, with 15 bases in between. The CDR3 is CASSYSGPAGGYGYTF. CDR3 DNA sequence: TGTGCCAGCAGTTACTCAGGACCAGCTGGAGGCTATGGCTACACCTTC.

The chain's CDR3 is CASMADNEQFF. The DNA of the CDR3 is TGTGCCAGCATGGCAGACAATGAGCAGTTCTTC. V gene TRBV2 combines with J gene TRBJ2-1; no reliable D call. This CDR3 contains 11 residues. The V gene lost 7 bases and the J gene lost 5 bases, with 6 bases spanning the gap. Germline CDR1 reads SNHLY; CDR2 reads FYNNEI.

The chain joins TRBV11-1 to TRBJ2-1; D is unresolved. V was cut by 2 bases and J by 6 bases, with 8 bases left in between. Germline-derived CDR1 and CDR2 are SGHAT and FQDESV (reference sequence). The CDR3 has 13 amino acids. DNA of the CDR3: TGTGCCAGCAGCTTATCAGGAATCAATGAGCAGTTCTTC. It codes for CASSLSGINEQFF.

This chain links TRBV5-4 with TRBJ2-7, with D perhaps matching TRBD2 (5 bases). Trimming pared 0 bases from V and 6 bases from J, leaving 10 bases between. This CDR3 has 13 amino acids. Germline V CDR1 and CDR2: SGHNT, YYREEE (reference sequence). The CDR3 DNA sequence: TGTGCCAGCAGCTTGGCCCGGGCGGGCGAGCAGTACTTC. It translates to CASSLARAGEQYF.

The chain links TRBV7-9 to TRBJ1-6; 7 positions agree with TRBD1. Per the germline V gene, CDR1 is SEHNR and CDR2 is FQNEAQ (reference sequence). J was trimmed by 6 bases and V by 9 bases; bases with no gene match: 5. CDR3 length equals 13 residues. The DNA of the CDR3 is TGTGCCAGTTCGGGACAGCTTAATTCACCCCTCCACTTT. Its translation: CASSGQLNSPLHF. Full variable domain (remainder filled in from reference TRBV7-9 and TRBJ1-6): DTGVSQNPRHKITKRGQNVTFRCDPISEHNRLYWYRQTLGQGPEFLTYFQNEAQLEKSRLLSDRFSAERPKGSFSTLEIQRTEQGDSAMYLCASSGQLNSPLHFGNGTRLTVT.

This chain uses TRBV7-9 with TRBJ2-7; 8 nucleotides match TRBD2. J gave up 6 bases and V 7 bases, and 2 bases lay outside the gene matches. Germline CDR1 reads SEHNR; CDR2 reads FQNEAQ (reference sequence). This CDR3 contains 11 residues. CDR3 loop: CASNGGAEQYF. As DNA, the CDR3 is TGTGCCAGCAACGGGGGGGCCGAGCAGTACTTC.

The chain carries TRBV27 and TRBJ2-7, with 8 bases fitting TRBD2. This CDR3 has 14 residues. CDR1 is MNHEY, CDR2 SMNVEV, per germline (reference sequence). V was pared by 6 bases and J by 5 bases, with 9 bases of the junction left unmatched. The CDR3 nucleotides read TGTGCCAGCAGCCCGGGGACTAGTTGGGACGAGCAGTACTTC. Protein: CASSPGTSWDEQYF.

This clone was observed at least ten times. This chain links TRBV6-4 with TRBJ2-1, with 8 bases matching TRBD1. The trim removed 0 bases at V and 15 bases at J, leaving 13 bases unmatched. The CDR3 runs 15 residues. Per germline, CDR1 MRHNA and CDR2 SNTAGT. The CDR3 nucleotides are TGTGCCAGCAGTGACTCCCAGGGGGCCGCGGGTCGTATGTTCTTC. This codes for CASSDSQGAAGRMFF.

This sequence joins TRBV6-5 and TRBJ2-3, with a possible D match to TRBD2 (6 bases). The CDR3 spans 13 residues. With 10 bases removed from V and 6 bases from J, the gap between germline ends came to 17 bases. Germline V lookup: CDR1 MNHEY, CDR2 SVGAGI. CDR3: CATQRGVADTQYF. CDR3 in DNA: TGTGCCACCCAGCGCGGGGTCGCGGATACGCAGTATTTT.

The V call is TRBV18, the J call TRBJ2-3, with TRBD2 matching over 10 bases. The CDR3 has 16 amino acids. V gave up 1 base and J gave up 4 bases; unmatched junction bases: 5. Germline CDR1 KGHSH, CDR2 LQKENI. The CDR3 region has the DNA TGTGCCAGCTCACCACTCGGGACTAGCGTTTCAGATACGCAGTATTTT. Translating gives CASSPLGTSVSDTQYF.

Regarding this clone: One end of the junction is discordant with germline, which a read error may explain. The rearrangement uses TRBV7-9 and TRBJ2-5; weak D call: TRBD2 (5 bases). Germline V gene lookup returns CDR1 SEHNR and CDR2 FQNEAQ (reference sequence). The CDR3 is 10 amino acids. In DNA form, the CDR3 reads TGTGCCAGCAGCAACGGCGTGGAGGACTTC. This gives the protein CASSNGVEDF.

The rearrangement uses TRBV29-1 and TRBJ2-1, with 10 bases aligning to TRBD2. J lost 0 bases, V lost 7 bases, and 15 bases had no gene match. The germline V gene encodes CDR1 SQVTM and CDR2 ANQGSEA. This CDR3 is 18 amino acids long. The CDR3 bases are TGCAGCGCCAGCGGCGGACTAGCGGATCGAATCTCCTACAATGAGCAGTTCTTC. It specifies CSASGGLADRISYNEQFF.

The chain employs TRBV9 and TRBJ2-7, with 8 bases aligning to TRBD2. The CDR3 is 17 residues long. With 0 bases clipped from V and 7 bases from J, the junction kept 15 bases outside the gene matches. CDR1 and CDR2 (germline): SGDLS, YYNGEE. The CDR3 spells CASSVDEGSGTRYEQYF. CDR3 nucleotide sequence: TGTGCCAGCAGCGTAGATGAGGGGAGCGGGACTAGATATGAGCAGTACTTC.

This clone was observed a single time. The chain is built from TRBV5-6 and TRBJ2-2; 9 nucleotides line up with TRBD1. The V segment lost 4 bases and the J segment 6 bases; nucleotides outside the gene matches: 7. CDR1 is SGHDT and CDR2 is YYEEEE in the germline V gene. This CDR3 is built from 15 residues. CDR3 coding DNA: TGTGCCAGCAGCAAGACAGGGGGTAGGTCCGGGGAGCTGTTTTTT. This codes for CASSKTGGRSGELFF. Combining the CDR3 with reference TRBV5-6 and TRBJ2-2 gives the whole variable domain DAGVTQSPTHLIKTRGQQVTLRCSPKSGHDTVSWYQQALGQGPQFIFQYYEEEERQRGNFPDRFSGHQFPNYSSELNVNALLLGDSALYLCASSKTGGRSGELFFGEGSRLTVL.

The rearrangement joins TRBV29-1 to TRBJ2-7, with 10 nucleotides matching TRBD2. The germline V gene encodes CDR1 SQVTM and CDR2 ANQGSEA. The trim removed 4 bases at V and 5 bases at J, leaving 5 bases unmatched. The CDR3 is made up of 13 amino acids. The DNA of the CDR3 is TGCAGCGTTGTGAGCGGGAGGGCCGACGAGCAGTACTTC. This encodes CSVVSGRADEQYF.

The chain carries TRBV13 and TRBJ1-1; D not certain. Germline CDR1 PRHDT, CDR2 FYEKMQ (reference sequence). The CDR3 sequence is 15 residues long. With 3 bases removed from V and 4 bases from J, the gap between germline ends came to 15 bases. The CDR3 DNA reads TGTGCCAGCAGCTTTAAAGCGGGATCGGGCACTGAAGCTTTCTTT. Residues: CASSFKAGSGTEAFF.

The J gene is TRBJ2-7, the V gene TRBV2, with D maybe TRBD2 (5 bases). Germline V gene data show CDR1 as SNHLY and CDR2 as FYNNEI. Trimming pared 2 bases from V and 7 bases from J, leaving 15 bases between. The CDR3 has 14 amino acids. Here the CDR3 reads CASSEKRILREQYF. CDR3 DNA: TGTGCCAGCAGTGAAAAGCGGATCCTACGGGAGCAGTACTTC.

The chain combines TRBV28 with TRBJ2-3; D is perhaps TRBD2 (6 bases). Trimming cost V 3 bases and J 1 base, with 17 bases left between them. There are 17 residues in the CDR3. CDR1 and CDR2 from the germline V gene are MDHEN and SYDVKM. The CDR3 loop reads CASSLTTRRGGTDTQYF. In nucleotides, the CDR3 is TGTGCCAGCAGTTTGACCACCCGGAGGGGAGGCACAGATACGCAGTATTTT.